Below, one T cell receptor beta chain is given with its context. Its target is unknown. This sample was taken from a study of beta chain features in type 1 diabetes. Expressed TCRB transcripts were sequenced, since all the RNA that had been isolated was reverse transcribed. Clones were read by immunoSEQ multiplex PCR, and TCRdb kept only the in-frame ones, dropping some. The profile covers some 170,000 clones, with roughly 60% appearing a single time and 0.08% to 0.095% taken by the ten largest. There was one heparinised blood draw per donor, averaging roughly 0.12 L. Findings and limits, study-wide: A moderate, significant TCRB CDR3 shortening appeared in type 1 diabetes across four CD4+ subsets.

There are 17 residues in the CDR3. Germline trimming cut 1 base from V and 0 bases from J; bases unmatched to any gene: 7. In germline, CDR1 is SGHAT, CDR2 FQNNGV. Input material: naive CD4+ T cells from blood. V is TRBV11-2 and J is TRBJ1-1, with 8 bases that match TRBD1. The clonotype comes from a man under 40 with type 1 diabetes. CDR3 DNA sequence: TGTGCCAGCAGCTTAGGTTGGCAGGGGGCTGTGAACACTGAAGCTTTCTTT. Its translation: CASSLGWQGAVNTEAFF. Full variable domain (outside the CDR3, taken from reference TRBV11-2 and TRBJ1-1): EAGVAQSPRYKIIEKRQSVAFWCNPISGHATLYWYQQILGQGPKLLIQFQNNGVVDDSQLPKDRFSAERLKGVDSTLKIQPAKLEDSAVYLCASSLGWQGAVNTEAFFGQGTRLTVV.